This TCR beta chain was captured by sequencing in a study of T cell responses to AZD1222 COVID-19 vaccine. A note on this clone: Its cognate antigen is unknown.

V gave up 7 bases and J gave up 12 bases; unmatched junction bases: 13. The CDR3 runs 13 residues. CDR1 is LNHDA, CDR2 SQIVND, per germline (reference sequence). The study, taken as a whole, reports: Every sample of the repertoires postdated the peak T cell response.

Produced via immunoSEQ multiplex PCR; TCRdb's table is partial and in-frame only. The sample yields about 140,000 clones, just under 95% seen once. The source is an adult in good health. The sequencing here drew on peripheral blood, taken on day 0 of AZD1222 vaccination. The genes are TRBV19 and TRBJ1-2; 8 bases match TRBD1. Written as DNA, the CDR3 is TGTGCCAGTACCTTTACAGGACAGGGAGCTCACACCTTC. Amino acids: CASTFTGQGAHTF.